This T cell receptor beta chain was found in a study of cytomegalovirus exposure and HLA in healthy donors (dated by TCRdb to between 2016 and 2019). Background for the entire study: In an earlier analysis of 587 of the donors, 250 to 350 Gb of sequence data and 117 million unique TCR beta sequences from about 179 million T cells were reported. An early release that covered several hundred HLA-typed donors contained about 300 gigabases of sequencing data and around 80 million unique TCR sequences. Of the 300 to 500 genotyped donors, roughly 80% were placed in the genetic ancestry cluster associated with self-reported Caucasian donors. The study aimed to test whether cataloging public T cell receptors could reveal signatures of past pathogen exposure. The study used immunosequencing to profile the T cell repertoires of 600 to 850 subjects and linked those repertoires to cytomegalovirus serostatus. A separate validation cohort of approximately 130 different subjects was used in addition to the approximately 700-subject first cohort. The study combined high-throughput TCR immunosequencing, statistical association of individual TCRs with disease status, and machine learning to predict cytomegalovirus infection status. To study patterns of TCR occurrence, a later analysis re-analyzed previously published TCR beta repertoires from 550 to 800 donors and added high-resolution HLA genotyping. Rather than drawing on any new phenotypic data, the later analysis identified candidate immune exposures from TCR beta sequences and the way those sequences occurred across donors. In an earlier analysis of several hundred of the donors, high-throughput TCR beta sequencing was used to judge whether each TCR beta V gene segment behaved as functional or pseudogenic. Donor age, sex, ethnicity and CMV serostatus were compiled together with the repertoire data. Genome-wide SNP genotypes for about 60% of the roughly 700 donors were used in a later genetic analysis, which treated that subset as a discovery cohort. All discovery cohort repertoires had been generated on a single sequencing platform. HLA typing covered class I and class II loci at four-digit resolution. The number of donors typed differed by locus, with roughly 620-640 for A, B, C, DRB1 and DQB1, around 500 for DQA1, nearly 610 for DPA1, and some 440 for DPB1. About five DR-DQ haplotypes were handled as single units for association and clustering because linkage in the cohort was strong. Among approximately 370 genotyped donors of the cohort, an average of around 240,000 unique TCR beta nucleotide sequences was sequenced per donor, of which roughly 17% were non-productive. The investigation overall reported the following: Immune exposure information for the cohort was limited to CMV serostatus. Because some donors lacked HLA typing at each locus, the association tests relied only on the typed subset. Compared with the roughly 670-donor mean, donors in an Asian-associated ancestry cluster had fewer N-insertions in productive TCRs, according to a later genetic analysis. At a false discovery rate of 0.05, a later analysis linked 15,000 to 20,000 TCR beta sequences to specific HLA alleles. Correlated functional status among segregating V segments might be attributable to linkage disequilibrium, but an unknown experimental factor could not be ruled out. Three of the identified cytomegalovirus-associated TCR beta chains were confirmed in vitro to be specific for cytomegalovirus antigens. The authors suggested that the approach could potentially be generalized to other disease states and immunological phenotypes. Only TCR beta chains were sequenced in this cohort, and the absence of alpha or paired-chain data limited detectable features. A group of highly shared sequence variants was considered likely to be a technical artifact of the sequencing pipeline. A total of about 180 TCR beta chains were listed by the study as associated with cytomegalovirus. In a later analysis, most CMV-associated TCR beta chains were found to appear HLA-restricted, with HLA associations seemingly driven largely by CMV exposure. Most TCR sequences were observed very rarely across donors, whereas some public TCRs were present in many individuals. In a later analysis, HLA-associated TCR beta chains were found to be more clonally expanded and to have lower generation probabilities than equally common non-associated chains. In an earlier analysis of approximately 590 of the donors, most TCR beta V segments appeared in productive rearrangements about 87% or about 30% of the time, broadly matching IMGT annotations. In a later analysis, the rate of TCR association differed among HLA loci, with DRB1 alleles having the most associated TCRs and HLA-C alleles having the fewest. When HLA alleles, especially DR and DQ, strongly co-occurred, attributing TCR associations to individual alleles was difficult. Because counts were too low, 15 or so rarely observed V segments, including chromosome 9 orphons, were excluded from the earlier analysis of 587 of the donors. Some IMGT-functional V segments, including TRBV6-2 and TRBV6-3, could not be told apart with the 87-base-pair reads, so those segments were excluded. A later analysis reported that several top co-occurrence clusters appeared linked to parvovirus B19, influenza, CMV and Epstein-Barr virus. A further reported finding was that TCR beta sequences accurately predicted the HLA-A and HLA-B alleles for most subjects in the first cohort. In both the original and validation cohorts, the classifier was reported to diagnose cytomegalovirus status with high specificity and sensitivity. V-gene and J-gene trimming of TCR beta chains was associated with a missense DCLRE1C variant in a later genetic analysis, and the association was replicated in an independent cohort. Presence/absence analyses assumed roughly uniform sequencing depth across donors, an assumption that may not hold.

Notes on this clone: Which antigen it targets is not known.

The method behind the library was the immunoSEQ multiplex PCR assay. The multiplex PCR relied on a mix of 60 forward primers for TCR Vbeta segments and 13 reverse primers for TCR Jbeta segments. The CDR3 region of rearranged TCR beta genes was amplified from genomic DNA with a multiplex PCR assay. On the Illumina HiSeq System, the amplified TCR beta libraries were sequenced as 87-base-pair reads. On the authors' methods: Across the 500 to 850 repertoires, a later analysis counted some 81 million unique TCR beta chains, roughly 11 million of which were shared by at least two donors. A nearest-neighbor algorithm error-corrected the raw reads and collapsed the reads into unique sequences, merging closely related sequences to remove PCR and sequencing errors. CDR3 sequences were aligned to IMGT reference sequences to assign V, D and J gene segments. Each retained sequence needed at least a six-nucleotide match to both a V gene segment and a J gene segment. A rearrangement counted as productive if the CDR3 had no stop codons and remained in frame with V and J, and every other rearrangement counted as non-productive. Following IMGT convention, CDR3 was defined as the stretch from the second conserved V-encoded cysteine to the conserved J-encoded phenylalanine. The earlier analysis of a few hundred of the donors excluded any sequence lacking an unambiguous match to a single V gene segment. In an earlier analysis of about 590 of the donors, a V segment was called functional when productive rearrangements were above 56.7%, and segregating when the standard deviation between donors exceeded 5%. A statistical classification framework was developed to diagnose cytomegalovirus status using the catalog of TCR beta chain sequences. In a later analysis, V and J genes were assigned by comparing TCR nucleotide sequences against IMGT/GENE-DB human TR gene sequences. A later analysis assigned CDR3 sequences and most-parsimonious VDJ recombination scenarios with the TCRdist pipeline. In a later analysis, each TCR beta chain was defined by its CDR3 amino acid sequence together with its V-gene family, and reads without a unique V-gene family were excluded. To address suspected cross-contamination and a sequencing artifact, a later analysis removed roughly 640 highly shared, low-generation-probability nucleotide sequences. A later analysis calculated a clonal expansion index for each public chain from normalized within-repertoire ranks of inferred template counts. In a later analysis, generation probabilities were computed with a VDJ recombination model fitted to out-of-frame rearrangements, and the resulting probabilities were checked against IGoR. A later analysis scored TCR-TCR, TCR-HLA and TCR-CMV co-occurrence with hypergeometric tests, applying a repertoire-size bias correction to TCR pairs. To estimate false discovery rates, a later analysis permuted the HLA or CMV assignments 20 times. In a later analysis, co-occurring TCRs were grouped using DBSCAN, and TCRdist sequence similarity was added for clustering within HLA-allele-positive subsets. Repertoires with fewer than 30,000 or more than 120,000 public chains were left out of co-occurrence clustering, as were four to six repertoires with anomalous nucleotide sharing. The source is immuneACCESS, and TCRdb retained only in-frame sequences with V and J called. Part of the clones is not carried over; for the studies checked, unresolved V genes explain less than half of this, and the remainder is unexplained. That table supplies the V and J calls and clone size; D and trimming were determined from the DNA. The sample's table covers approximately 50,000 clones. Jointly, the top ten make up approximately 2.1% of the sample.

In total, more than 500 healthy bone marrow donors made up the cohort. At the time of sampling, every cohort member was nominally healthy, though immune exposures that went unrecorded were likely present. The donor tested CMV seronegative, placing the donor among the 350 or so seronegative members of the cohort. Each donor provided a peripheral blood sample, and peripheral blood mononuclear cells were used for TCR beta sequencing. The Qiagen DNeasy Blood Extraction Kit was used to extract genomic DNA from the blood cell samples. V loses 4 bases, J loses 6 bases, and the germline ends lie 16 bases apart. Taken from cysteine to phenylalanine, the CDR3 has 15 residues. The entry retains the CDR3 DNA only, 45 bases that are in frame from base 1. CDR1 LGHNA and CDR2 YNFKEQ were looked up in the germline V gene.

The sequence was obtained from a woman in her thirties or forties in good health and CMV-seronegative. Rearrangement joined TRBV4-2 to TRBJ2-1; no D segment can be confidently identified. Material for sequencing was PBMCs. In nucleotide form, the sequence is TGTGCCAGCAGCCTCCAGCGTGATCCCGCCAATGAGCAGTTCTTC. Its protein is CASSLQRDPANEQFF.